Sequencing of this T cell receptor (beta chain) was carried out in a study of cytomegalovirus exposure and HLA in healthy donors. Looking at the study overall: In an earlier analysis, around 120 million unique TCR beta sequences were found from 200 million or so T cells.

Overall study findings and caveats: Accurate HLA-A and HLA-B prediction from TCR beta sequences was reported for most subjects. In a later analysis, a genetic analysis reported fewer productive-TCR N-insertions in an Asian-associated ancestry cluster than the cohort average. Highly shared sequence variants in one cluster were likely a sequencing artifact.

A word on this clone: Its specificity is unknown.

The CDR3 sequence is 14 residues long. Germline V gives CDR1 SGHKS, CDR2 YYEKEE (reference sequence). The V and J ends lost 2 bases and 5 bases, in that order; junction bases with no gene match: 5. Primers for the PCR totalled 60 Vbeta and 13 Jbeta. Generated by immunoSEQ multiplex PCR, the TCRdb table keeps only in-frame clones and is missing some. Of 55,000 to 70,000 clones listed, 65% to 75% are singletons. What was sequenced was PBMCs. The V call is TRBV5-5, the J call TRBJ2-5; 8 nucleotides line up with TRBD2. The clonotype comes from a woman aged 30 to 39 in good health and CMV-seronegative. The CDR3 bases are TGTGCCAGCAGCTTCTCCGGGAGGGGGGAGACCCAGTACTTC. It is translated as CASSFSGRGETQYF. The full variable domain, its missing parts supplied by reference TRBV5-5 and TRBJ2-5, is DAGVTQSPTHLIKTRGQQVTLRCSPISGHKSVSWYQQVLGQGPQFIFQYYEKEERGRGNFPDRFSARQFPNYSSELNVNALLLGDSALYLCASSFSGRGETQYFGPGTRLLVL.